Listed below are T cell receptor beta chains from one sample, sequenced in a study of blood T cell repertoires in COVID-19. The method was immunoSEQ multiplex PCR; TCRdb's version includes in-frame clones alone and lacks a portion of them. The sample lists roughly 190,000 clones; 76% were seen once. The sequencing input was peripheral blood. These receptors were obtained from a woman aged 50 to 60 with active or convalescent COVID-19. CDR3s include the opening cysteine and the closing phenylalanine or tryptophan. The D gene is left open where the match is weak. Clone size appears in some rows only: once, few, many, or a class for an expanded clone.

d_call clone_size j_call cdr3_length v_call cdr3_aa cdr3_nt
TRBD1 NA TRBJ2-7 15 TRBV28 CASSEVGTVSYEQYF TGTGCCAGCAGTGAGGTTGGGACAGTATCCTACGAGCAGTACTTC
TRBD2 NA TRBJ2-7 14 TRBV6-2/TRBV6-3 CASRPSSGGEEQYF TGTGCCAGCAGACCTTCTAGCGGGGGTGAAGAGCAGTACTTC
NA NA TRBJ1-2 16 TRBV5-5 CASSLGPKGFDYGYTF TGTGCCAGCAGCTTGGGTCCAAAGGGGTTTGACTATGGCTACACCTTC
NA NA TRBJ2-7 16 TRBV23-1 CASSQDRTWSTYEQYF TGCGCCAGCAGTCAAGACCGGACATGGTCCACCTACGAGCAGTACTTC
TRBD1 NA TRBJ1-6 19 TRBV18 CASSLIQGIFGSYNSPLHF TGTGCCAGCTCCCTCATACAGGGGATATTCGGGTCCTATAATTCACCCCTCCACTTT
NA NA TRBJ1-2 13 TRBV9 CASSVGGGDGYTF TGTGCCAGCAGCGTAGGGGGAGGGGATGGCTACACCTTC
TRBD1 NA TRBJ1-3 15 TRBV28 CASSSQGGSGNTIYF TGTGCCAGCAGTTCCCAGGGGGGCTCTGGAAACACCATATATTTT
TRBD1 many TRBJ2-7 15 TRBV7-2 CASSYTGTGLYEQYF TGTGCCAGCAGCTATACCGGGACAGGGCTCTACGAGCAGTACTTC
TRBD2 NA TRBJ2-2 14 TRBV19 CASSLTSVAGELFF TGTGCCAGTAGTCTGACTAGCGTCGCCGGGGAGCTGTTTTTT
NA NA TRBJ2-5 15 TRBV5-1 CASSLGTYIEETQYF TGCGCCAGCAGCTTGGGGACATACATCGAAGAGACCCAGTACTTC
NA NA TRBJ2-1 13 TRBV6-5 CASRTNSVAEQFF TGTGCCAGTAGGACTAATAGCGTGGCTGAGCAGTTCTTC
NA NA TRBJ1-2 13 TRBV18 CASSPLEGDGYTF TGTGCCAGCTCACCACTAGAAGGGGATGGCTACACCTTC
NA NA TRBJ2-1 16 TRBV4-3 CASSQEWRASSNEQFF TGCGCCAGCAGCCAAGAATGGAGGGCCTCGTCCAATGAGCAGTTCTTC
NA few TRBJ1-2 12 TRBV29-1 CSVERPGYGYTF TGCAGCGTTGAGAGACCGGGGTATGGCTACACCTTC
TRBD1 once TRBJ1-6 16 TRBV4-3 CASSSPRGAVNSPLHF TGCGCCAGCAGCTCCCCCAGGGGGGCCGTTAATTCACCCCTCCACTTT
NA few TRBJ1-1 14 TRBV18 CASSYDGSYTEAFF TGTGCCAGCTCCTACGACGGGAGCTACACTGAAGCTTTCTTT
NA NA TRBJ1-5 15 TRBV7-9 CASSPSAGLNQPQHF TGTGCCAGCAGCCCCTCGGCAGGGCTCAATCAGCCCCAGCATTTT
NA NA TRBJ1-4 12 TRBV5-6 CASGGQSEKLFF TGTGCCAGCGGCGGACAGAGCGAAAAACTGTTTTTT
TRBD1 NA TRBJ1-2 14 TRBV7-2 CASRVPGQGSGYTF TGTGCCAGCAGAGTACCGGGACAGGGAAGCGGCTACACCTTC
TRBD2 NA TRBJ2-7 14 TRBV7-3 CASSLMTSVREQYF TGTGCCAGCAGCTTAATGACTAGCGTACGGGAGCAGTACTTC
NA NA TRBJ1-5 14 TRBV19 CASSIGDTYQPQHF TGTGCCAGTAGTATAGGGGACACATATCAGCCCCAGCATTTT
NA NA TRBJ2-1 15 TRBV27 CASSPRLVFENEQFF TGTGCCAGCAGCCCAAGACTAGTTTTCGAGAATGAGCAGTTCTTC
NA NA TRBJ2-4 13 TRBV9 CASSVGTENIQYF TGTGCCAGCAGCGTAGGGACAGAAAACATTCAGTACTTC
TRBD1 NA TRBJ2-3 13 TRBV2 CASRGQTTDTQYF TGTGCCAGCAGGGGACAGACCACAGATACGCAGTATTTT
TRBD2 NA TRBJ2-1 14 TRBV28 CASMRLAGHNEQFF TGTGCCAGCATGCGGCTAGCGGGACACAATGAGCAGTTCTTC
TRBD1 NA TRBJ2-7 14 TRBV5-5 CASSRQTGAYEQYF TGTGCCAGCAGCCGGCAAACAGGGGCCTACGAGCAGTACTTC
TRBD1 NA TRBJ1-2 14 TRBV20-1 CSASRDRGNYGYTF TGCAGTGCTAGTCGGGACAGGGGGAACTATGGCTACACCTTC
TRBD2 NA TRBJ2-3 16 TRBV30 CAWSFGKAGGPDTQYF TGTGCCTGGAGTTTCGGGAAAGCGGGAGGGCCAGATACGCAGTATTTT
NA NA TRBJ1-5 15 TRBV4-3 CASSQDRVGDQPQHF TGCGCCAGCAGCCAAGATCGGGTAGGTGATCAGCCCCAGCATTTT
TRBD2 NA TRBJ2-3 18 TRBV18 CASSPGLAGGPSTDTQYF TGTGCCAGCTCACCAGGACTAGCGGGAGGGCCTAGCACAGATACGCAGTATTTT
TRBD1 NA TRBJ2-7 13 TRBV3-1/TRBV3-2 CASSLDRAYEQYF TGTGCCAGCAGCTTGGACAGGGCCTACGAGCAGTACTTC
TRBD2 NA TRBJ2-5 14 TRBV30 CAWSFTSGALTQYF TGTGCCTGGAGTTTCACTAGCGGGGCCTTGACCCAGTACTTC